The TCR beta chain described here comes from a study of blood T cell repertoires in COVID-19. Study in general: Sites across the United States, Italy and Spain contributed samples from acute and convalescent COVID-19.

The CDR3 loop spans 15 amino acids. Germline assignment: CDR1 SNHLY and CDR2 FYNNEI. In the original workflow: Reference gene primer amplification gave nucleated cell count estimates. Libraries were prepared by immunoSEQ multiplex PCR; TCRdb keeps only in-frame clonotypes and omits some of them. V, J and clone size are taken as reported in that table, and D and trimming were inferred from the DNA itself. Of roughly 130,000 clones listed, just under 85% are singletons. Remarks on this clone: A junction boundary mismatches the germline segment, possibly from a read error.

Material for sequencing was peripheral blood. The TCR comes from a woman aged 45-60 years with acute or convalescent COVID-19. The chain joins TRBV2 to TRBJ2-3; 10 bases line up with TRBD2. CDR3 nucleotides: TGTGCCAGCAGTATTAGCGGGGGGAGCAGAGATACGCAGTATTTT. Translating it yields CASSISGGSRDTQYF.